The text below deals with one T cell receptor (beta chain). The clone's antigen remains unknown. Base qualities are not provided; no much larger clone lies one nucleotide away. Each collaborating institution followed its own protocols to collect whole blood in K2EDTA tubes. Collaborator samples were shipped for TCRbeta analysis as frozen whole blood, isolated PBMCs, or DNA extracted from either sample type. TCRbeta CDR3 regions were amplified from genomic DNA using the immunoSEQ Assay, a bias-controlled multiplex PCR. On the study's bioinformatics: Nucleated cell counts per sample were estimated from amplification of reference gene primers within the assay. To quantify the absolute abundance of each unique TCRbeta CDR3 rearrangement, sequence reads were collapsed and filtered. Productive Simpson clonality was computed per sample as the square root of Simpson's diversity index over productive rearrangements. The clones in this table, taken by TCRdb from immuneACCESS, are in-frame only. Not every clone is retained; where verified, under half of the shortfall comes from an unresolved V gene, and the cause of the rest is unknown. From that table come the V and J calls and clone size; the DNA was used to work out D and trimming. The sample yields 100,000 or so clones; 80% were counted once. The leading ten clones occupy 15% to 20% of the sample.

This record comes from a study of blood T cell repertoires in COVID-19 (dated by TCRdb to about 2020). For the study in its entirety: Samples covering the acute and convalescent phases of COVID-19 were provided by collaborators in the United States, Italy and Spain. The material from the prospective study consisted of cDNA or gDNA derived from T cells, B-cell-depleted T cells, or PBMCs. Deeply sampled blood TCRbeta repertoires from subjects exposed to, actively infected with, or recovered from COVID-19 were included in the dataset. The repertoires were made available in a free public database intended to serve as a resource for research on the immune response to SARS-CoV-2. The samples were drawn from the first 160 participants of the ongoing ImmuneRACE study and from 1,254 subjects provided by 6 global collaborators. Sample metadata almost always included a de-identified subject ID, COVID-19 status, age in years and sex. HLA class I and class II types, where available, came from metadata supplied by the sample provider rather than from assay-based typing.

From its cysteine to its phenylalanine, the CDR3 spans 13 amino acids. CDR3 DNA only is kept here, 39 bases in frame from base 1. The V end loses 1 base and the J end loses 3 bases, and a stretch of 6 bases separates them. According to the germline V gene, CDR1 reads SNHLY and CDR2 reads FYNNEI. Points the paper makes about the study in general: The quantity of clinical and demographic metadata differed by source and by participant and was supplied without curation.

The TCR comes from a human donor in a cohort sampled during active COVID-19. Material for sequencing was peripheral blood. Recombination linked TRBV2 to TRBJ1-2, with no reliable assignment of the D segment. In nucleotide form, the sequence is TGTGCCAGCAGTGAAGGTGGCTACTATGGCTACACCTTC. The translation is CASSEGGYYGYTF.